One sample yielded the 29 T cell receptor beta chains listed below, sequenced in a study of T cell responses to AZD1222 COVID-19 vaccine. Here immunoSEQ multiplex PCR was the method, and the copy in TCRdb shows in-frame clones only, minus some. The sample holds 150,000 to 200,000 clones; around 90% are singletons and the top ten take approximately 4%. Specimen: peripheral blood, collected 28 days after the second dose of the MenACWY control vaccine. The receptors come from an adult who received the MenACWY meningococcal vaccine as a control.

The chain links TRBV7-2 to TRBJ1-2, with a weak D call TRBD1 (5 bases). CDR3 length: 12 amino acids. CDR1 and CDR2 (germline): SGHTA, FQGNSA. Trimming took 2 bases from V and 6 from J, leaving 7 bases between them. The CDR3 loop reads CASSLQGDGYTF. CDR3 bases: TGTGCCAGCAGCTTACAGGGAGATGGCTACACCTTC.

The chain carries TRBV28 and TRBJ1-5; D unclear. This CDR3 comprises 15 residues. CDR1 and CDR2 from the germline V gene are MDHEN and SYDVKM. V lost 2 bases and J 3 bases, leaving 11 bases between the germline ends. CDR3 coding DNA: TGTGCCAGCAGTTTAAAGTTTAGGGACAATCAGCCCCAGCATTTT. Amino acids: CASSLKFRDNQPQHF.

The chain carries TRBV19 and TRBJ2-7; TRBD2 aligns across 11 bases. The length of the CDR3 is 14 residues. V gave up 2 bases and J gave up 3 bases; unmatched junction bases: 0. Germline lookup yields CDR1 LNHDA and CDR2 SQIVND (reference sequence). The CDR3 DNA reads as TGTGCCAGTAGTATACTAGCGGGGGGCTACGAGCAGTACTTC. It encodes CASSILAGGYEQYF.

V gene TRBV7-2 combines with J gene TRBJ2-7; 9 nucleotides line up with TRBD2. CDR1 and CDR2 from the germline V gene are SGHTA and FQGNSA. V lost 4 bases and J lost 5; bases outside the gene matches: 3. The CDR3 spans 13 residues. CDR3 loop: CASSSSGRHEQYF. In DNA, the CDR3 is TGTGCCAGCAGCTCCAGCGGGAGGCACGAGCAGTACTTC.

The chain links TRBV4-2 to TRBJ1-2; D remains ambiguous. Germline CDR1 reads LGHNA; CDR2 reads YNFKEQ. This CDR3 has 16 residues. V was shortened by 0 bases and J by 6 bases, with 17 bases between the two germline ends. The CDR3 region has the DNA TGTGCCAGCAGCCAAGAGCTGCTGGGGTCGGTAGATGGCTACACCTTC. Its translation is CASSQELLGSVDGYTF.

V and J are TRBV30 and TRBJ1-2; D remains ambiguous. Germline V gene sequence: CDR1 GTSNPN, CDR2 SVGIG (reference sequence). The V end was cut by 0 bases, the J end by 4 bases, with 6 bases between. The CDR3 is made up of 12 amino acids. In DNA, the CDR3 is TGTGCCTGGAGTGTAGGTCCCTATGGCTACACCTTC. Translated: CAWSVGPYGYTF.

This chain links TRBV28 with TRBJ1-2, with 10 bases identical to TRBD1. Germline-derived CDR1 and CDR2 are MDHEN and SYDVKM. J gave up 6 bases and V 5 bases, and 9 bases lay outside the gene matches. This CDR3 has 15 amino acids. In DNA form, the CDR3 reads TGTGCCAGCAGTAGATTACTCGGGACAGGGGATGGCTACACCTTC. This encodes CASSRLLGTGDGYTF.

This clone was recorded only once. The genes are TRBV6-1 and TRBJ2-5; D is perhaps TRBD1 or TRBD2 (5 bases each). Germline V gene data show CDR1 as MNHNS and CDR2 as SASEGT. Trimming left V 2 bases short and J 9 bases short, with 13 bases between. The CDR3 has 13 amino acids. DNA for the CDR3: TGTGCCAGCAGTGAATTCAGCGGACAAGCCCAGTACTTC. Translation gives CASSEFSGQAQYF.

J is TRBJ1-2 and V is TRBV5-1, with unresolved D. V lost 4 bases, J lost 6 bases, and 19 bases lay in between. This CDR3 has 15 residues. CDR1 and CDR2 (germline): SGHRS, YFSETQ. The CDR3 loop is CASSHAQPPGHGYTF. The CDR3 DNA follows: TGCGCCAGCAGCCACGCACAACCGCCAGGCCATGGCTACACCTTC.

The CDR3 DNA reads as TGTGCCAGTAGCAACAGGGAAAGGTGGGGGCCCCAGCATTTT. Translated, it gives CASSNRERWGPQHF. The rearrangement joins TRBV19 to TRBJ1-5, with D possibly TRBD1 on 6 matching bases. Trimming cost V 6 bases and J 9 bases, with 18 bases left between them. The CDR3 loop spans 14 amino acids. The germline gives CDR1 LNHDA, CDR2 SQIVND (reference sequence).

The V gene is TRBV4-1, the J gene TRBJ2-3; D remains ambiguous. The germline gives CDR1 MGHRA, CDR2 YSYEKL. The germline V and J ends were trimmed by 0 bases and 0 bases, with 4 bases remaining between them. There are 14 residues in the CDR3. The CDR3 sequence is CASSQEGSTDTQYF. The CDR3 bases are TGCGCCAGCAGCCAAGAAGGTAGCACAGATACGCAGTATTTT.

V is TRBV9 and J is TRBJ1-2; D unresolved. V lost 5 bases, J lost 5 bases, and 10 bases lay in between. CDR1 and CDR2 (germline): SGDLS, YYNGEE. The CDR3 length is 12 residues. CDR3 nucleotides: TGTGCCAGCAGTTCCGGTGCGTATGGCTACACCTTC. Its protein product is CASSSGAYGYTF.

This chain links TRBV27 with TRBJ1-1; D possibly corresponds to TRBD1 (6 bases). Germline CDR1 MNHEY, CDR2 SMNVEV (reference sequence). The CDR3 has 15 residues. Trimming took 5 bases from V and 2 from J, leaving 15 bases between them. CDR3 DNA sequence: TGTGCCAGCAGTCCCCTTAGGGGGAGAAACACTGAAGCTTTCTTT. Amino acid sequence: CASSPLRGRNTEAFF.

The rearrangement links TRBV5-1 to TRBJ1-4, with no clear D. Trimming stripped 2 bases from V and 0 bases from J, with 11 bases between. Germline V gives CDR1 SGHRS, CDR2 YFSETQ. This CDR3 comprises 16 residues. The CDR3 here is CASSFDVSPTNEKLFF. The CDR3 bases are TGCGCCAGCAGCTTCGACGTTTCCCCAACTAATGAAAAACTGTTTTTT.

The V gene is TRBV27, the J gene TRBJ2-1; 8 nucleotides align to TRBD2. Germline values: CDR1 MNHEY, CDR2 SMNVEV (reference sequence). V lost 5 bases, J lost 7 bases, and 16 bases stayed unmatched. This CDR3 is built from 17 residues. CDR3 region: CASSPPPVRGRWNEQFF. Written as DNA, the CDR3 is TGTGCCAGCAGTCCACCCCCCGTTCGCGGGAGGTGGAATGAGCAGTTCTTC.

This clone came up a few times. The genes are TRBV19 and TRBJ2-7; 10 nucleotides align to TRBD1. The CDR3 extends over 15 amino acids. The germline gives CDR1 LNHDA, CDR2 SQIVND (reference sequence). The junction had 5 bases not matched to a gene; V was cut back by 1 base and J by 5 bases. The CDR3 loop is CASSIVGTGEDEQYF. The CDR3 bases are TGTGCCAGTAGTATAGTCGGGACAGGGGAGGACGAGCAGTACTTC.

The V and J genes are TRBV6-2 or TRBV6-3 and TRBJ2-1, with D perhaps matching TRBD2 (5 bases). V was pared by 4 bases and J by 0 bases, with 10 bases between. CDR1 MNHEY and CDR2 SVGEGT come from the germline V gene. This CDR3 contains 15 residues. CDR3 nucleotides: TGTGCCAGCAGTTCGGAGGTTAACTCCTACAATGAGCAGTTCTTC. It specifies CASSSEVNSYNEQFF.

This chain uses TRBV28 with TRBJ2-3; D may be TRBD1 (6 bases). This CDR3 has 15 residues. The V gene lost 6 bases and the J gene lost 4 bases, with 17 bases spanning the gap. Germline V gene sequence: CDR1 MDHEN, CDR2 SYDVKM. CDR3 sequence (DNA): TGTGCCAGCAGCCAGGACAGTTATCGATCAGATACGCAGTATTTT. Translation: CASSQDSYRSDTQYF.

This sequence joins TRBV28 and TRBJ1-4; no clear D gene. This CDR3 contains 12 residues. Germline assignment: CDR1 MDHEN and CDR2 SYDVKM. V lost 9 bases and J lost 2, with 7 bases in between. This CDR3 reads CASLATNEKLFF. The CDR3 DNA reads TGTGCCAGTTTAGCTACTAATGAAAAACTGTTTTTT. The complete variable domain, with remaining parts taken from reference TRBV28 and TRBJ1-4, reads DVKVTQSSRYLVKRTGEKVFLECVQDMDHENMFWYRQDPGLGLRLIYFSYDVKMKEKGDIPEGYSVSREKKERFSLILESASTNQTSMYLCASLATNEKLFFGSGTQLSVL.

A single count supports this clone. The chain carries TRBV6-6 and TRBJ1-2, with 7 bases matching TRBD1. This CDR3 contains 17 residues. V dropped 5 bases and J dropped 0; count of bases not matched to a gene: 12. Germline V lookup: CDR1 MNHNY, CDR2 SVGAGI (reference sequence). CDR3 region: CASSPRDSLKPNYGYTF. CDR3 DNA sequence: TGTGCCAGCAGTCCCCGGGACAGCCTTAAACCTAACTATGGCTACACCTTC.

The CDR3 region is CASSYRSNQPQHF. The DNA for the CDR3 is TGTGCCAGCAGTTACAGGAGCAATCAGCCCCAGCATTTT. The V and J genes are TRBV27 and TRBJ1-5; tentative D call: TRBD1 (5 bases). In germline, CDR1 is MNHEY, CDR2 SMNVEV (reference sequence). V dropped 4 bases and J dropped 1 base, with 5 bases sitting between them. The CDR3 spans 13 residues.

The chain recombines TRBV28 with TRBJ2-1; D might be TRBD1 (6 bases). The CDR3 is 16 amino acids. Germline V gene data show CDR1 as MDHEN and CDR2 as SYDVKM. V lost 3 bases, J lost 2 bases, and 14 bases lay in between. CDR3 in DNA: TGTGCCAGCAGTTTGAGGGGGACGGGACCCTACAATGAGCAGTTCTTC. It translates to CASSLRGTGPYNEQFF.

The chain carries TRBV2 and TRBJ2-4, with D possibly being TRBD1 (5 bases). Trimming took off 4 bases at V and 0 bases at J, with 10 bases between the two ends. Per the germline V gene, CDR1 is SNHLY and CDR2 is FYNNEI. CDR3 length: 15 amino acids. The CDR3 DNA reads TGTGCCAGCAGTGGACAGAACCTAGCCAAAAACATTCAGTACTTC. It specifies CASSGQNLAKNIQYF.

This chain connects TRBV5-4 to TRBJ1-6; 7 bases map to TRBD1. This CDR3 spans 14 amino acids. Germline V gene data show CDR1 as SGHNT and CDR2 as YYREEE (reference sequence). V dropped 1 base and J dropped 8; count of bases not matched to a gene: 3. CDR3 sequence (DNA): TGTGCCAGCAGCTTGCAGGGGGACCATTCACCCCTCCACTTT. Protein product: CASSLQGDHSPLHF.

As regards this clone: Other nucleotide sequences in the sample specify the same CDR3. The rearrangement links TRBV28 to TRBJ2-7; D uncertain. The CDR3 extends over 11 amino acids. The germline V gene has CDR1 MDHEN and CDR2 SYDVKM. V was shortened by 6 bases and J by 4 bases, with 7 bases between the two germline ends. Written as DNA, the CDR3 is TGTGCCAGCAGCTCTCGATACGAGCAGTACTTC. It specifies CASSSRYEQYF.

This clone was counted once. J is TRBJ2-7 and V is TRBV27, with D possibly TRBD1 on 6 matching bases. The V end was cut by 3 bases, the J end by 4 bases, with 16 bases between. Germline lookup yields CDR1 MNHEY and CDR2 SMNVEV (reference sequence). The CDR3 is 15 amino acids. The CDR3 reads CASSLADSPLYEQYF. In nucleotides, the CDR3 is TGTGCCAGCAGTTTGGCGGACAGTCCCTTATACGAGCAGTACTTC.

The CDR3 is CASSGRGVVNEKLFF. The CDR3 nucleotides read TGTGCCAGCAGCGGCAGGGGGGTCGTTAATGAAAAACTGTTTTTT. V is TRBV9 and J is TRBJ1-4; 7 nucleotides agree with TRBD1. The ends lost 3 bases at V and 4 bases at J; junction bases unmatched: 6. The CDR3 consists of 15 residues. The germline V gene has CDR1 SGDLS and CDR2 YYNGEE. Drawing the rest from reference TRBV9 and TRBJ1-4, the complete variable domain is DSGVTQTPKHLITATGQRVTLRCSPRSGDLSVYWYQQSLDQGLQFLIQYYNGEERAKGNILERFSAQQFPDLHSELNLSSLELGDSALYFCASSGRGVVNEKLFFGSGTQLSVL.

The chain couples TRBV10-2 to TRBJ2-6; D unclear. CDR3 length equals 14 residues. Trimming removed 8 bases at V and 4 bases at J, with 12 bases between. Germline values: CDR1 WSHSY, CDR2 SAAADI. In DNA form, the CDR3 reads TGCGCCAGCGATGGAGTCTCGGGGGCCAACGTCCTGACTTTC. This translates into CASDGVSGANVLTF.

V is TRBV7-6 and J is TRBJ1-1; D perhaps matches TRBD1 (5 bases). Between the trimmed V and J ends, which lost 2 bases and 4 bases, there was a span of 17 bases. The CDR3 consists of 16 residues. The germline gives CDR1 SGHVS, CDR2 FNYEAQ. As DNA, the CDR3 is TGTGCCAGCAGCTTAACTCTTCGGGGGAGGGGCACTGAAGCTTTCTTT. It encodes CASSLTLRGRGTEAFF.